Following are 11 T cell receptor beta chains from one sample sequenced in a study of blood T cell repertoires in COVID-19. The repertoire was sequenced with immunoSEQ multiplex PCR; TCRdb's copy has only in-frame clones and lacks some. The data hold roughly 250,000 clones, with 88% observed a single time. The sequenced sample consisted of PBMCs or T cells enriched from blood (not recorded which). The receptors were sampled from a woman aged 40 to 50 with acute COVID-19.

The chain links TRBV28 to TRBJ1-4, with 9 bases aligning to TRBD1. Per germline, CDR1 MDHEN and CDR2 SYDVKM. V lost 3 bases and J lost 7; bases outside the gene matches: 6. The CDR3 runs 15 residues. DNA for the CDR3: TGTGCCAGCAGTTTGACAGGGGGGTTTCTTGAAAAACTGTTTTTT. It specifies CASSLTGGFLEKLFF. Together with reference TRBV28 and TRBJ1-4, the CDR3 gives the full variable domain: DVKVTQSSRYLVKRTGEKVFLECVQDMDHENMFWYRQDPGLGLRLIYFSYDVKMKEKGDIPEGYSVSREKKERFSLILESASTNQTSMYLCASSLTGGFLEKLFFGSGTQLSVL.

This chain links TRBV6-5 with TRBJ2-7; D remains unclear. The V and J ends lost 6 bases and 4 bases respectively, with 10 bases between them. The V gene's germline CDR1 is MNHEY and CDR2 SVGAGI. CDR3 length: 12 residues. CDR3 region: CASSLNFYEQYF. In DNA, the CDR3 is TGTGCCAGCAGCCTTAATTTTTACGAGCAGTACTTC.

As to this clone: The sample holds other DNA sequences that translate to the same CDR3. V gene TRBV12-3 or TRBV12-4 combines with J gene TRBJ1-1, with D hard to call. Trimming pared 3 bases from V and 1 base from J, leaving 6 bases between. This CDR3 has 13 amino acids. The CDR3 here is CASSFRGNTEAFF. The CDR3 region has the DNA TGTGCCAGCAGTTTTCGCGGGAACACTGAAGCTTTCTTT.

The gene calls are TRBV7-2 and TRBJ2-1; a possible D gene is TRBD2 (5 bases). The CDR3 spans 19 residues. V shed 4 bases and J shed 3 bases, with 25 bases lying between them. Germline V lookup: CDR1 SGHTA, CDR2 FQGNSA. CDR3 in amino acids: CASSSIPDVWRAYYNEQFF. CDR3 DNA: TGTGCCAGCAGCTCGATACCCGACGTCTGGCGGGCATACTACAATGAGCAGTTCTTC.

The chain combines TRBV6-4 with TRBJ2-1; TRBD2 aligns across 8 bases. The CDR3 sequence is 16 residues long. Germline values: CDR1 MRHNA, CDR2 SNTAGT. The ends lost 4 bases at V and 0 bases at J; junction bases unmatched: 5. CDR3 sequence reads: CASSVLSGSSYNEQFF. The CDR3 nucleotides are TGTGCCAGCAGTGTACTAAGCGGGAGCTCCTACAATGAGCAGTTCTTC.

This clone was seen only a few times. The chain is built from TRBV27 and TRBJ1-2; D is ambiguous. Per germline, CDR1 MNHEY and CDR2 SMNVEV (reference sequence). Trimming took off 8 bases at V and 5 bases at J, with 9 bases between the two ends. The CDR3 covers 11 residues. The CDR3 protein is CASRDPYGYTF. DNA for the CDR3: TGTGCCAGCCGCGATCCATATGGCTACACCTTC.

The chain carries TRBV19 and TRBJ1-4; D gene unclear. Trimming shortened V by 3 bases and J by 3 bases, and 11 bases separated the two germline ends. Germline CDR1 LNHDA, CDR2 SQIVND (reference sequence). The CDR3 has 15 residues. The CDR3 DNA follows: TGTGCCAGTAGTATCAACGGAGTACCTAATGAAAAACTGTTTTTT. Its translation: CASSINGVPNEKLFF.

As for this clone: The sample holds other DNA sequences that translate to the same CDR3. The chain links TRBV5-1 to TRBJ2-5, with D uncertain. Looked up from germline, CDR1 is SGHRS and CDR2 is YFSETQ. The V and J ends lost 4 bases and 0 bases respectively, with 7 bases between them. The CDR3 runs to 13 residues. Here the CDR3 reads CASSPEYQETQYF. In nucleotides, the CDR3 is TGCGCCAGCAGCCCGGAGTACCAAGAGACCCAGTACTTC.

This rearrangement joins TRBV24-1 to TRBJ1-1; no clear D. V lost 5 bases, J lost 4 bases, and 7 bases lay in between. Germline V CDR1 and CDR2: KGHDR, SFDVKD. The CDR3 contains 12 residues. CDR3 DNA sequence: TGTGCCACCAGTGCACGGGGCACTGAAGCTTTCTTT. Its protein is CATSARGTEAFF.

The gene calls are TRBV2 and TRBJ1-5; D gene uncertain. The CDR3 totals 12 residues. V lost 8 bases and J 2 bases, leaving 7 bases between the germline ends. Germline CDR1 is SNHLY and CDR2 is FYNNEI. CDR3 sequence reads: CASRGGNQPQHF. The CDR3 DNA sequence: TGTGCCAGCCGTGGAGGCAATCAGCCCCAGCATTTT. The variable domain in full, completed from reference TRBV2 and TRBJ1-5, reads EPEVTQTPSHQVTQMGQEVILRCVPISNHLYFYWYRQILGQKVEFLVSFYNNEISEKSEIFDDQFSVERPDGSNFTLKIRSTKLEDSAMYFCASRGGNQPQHFGDGTRLSIL.

The J gene is TRBJ2-1, the V gene TRBV29-1; 9 positions agree with TRBD1. Germline CDR1 and CDR2: SQVTM and ANQGSEA. V lost 6 bases, J lost 9 bases, and 3 bases stayed unmatched. This CDR3 region has 11 residues. CDR3 sequence (DNA): TGCAGCGTCGTGGGACAGGGTGAGCAGTTCTTC. As protein: CSVVGQGEQFF.